The 21 T cell receptor beta chains below all came from one sample that was sequenced in a study of cytomegalovirus exposure and HLA in healthy donors. Use of 60 Vbeta and 13 Jbeta primers characterized the PCR. Produced via immunoSEQ multiplex PCR; TCRdb's table is partial and in-frame only. The sample lists just over 150,000 clones; 80% to 90% were seen once. Material: PBMCs. The receptor source for this set is a man between 18 and 29 years old in good health and CMV-seronegative.

The sample holds a few counts of this clone. The chain has TRBV28 and TRBJ2-2; the match to TRBD1 covers 12 bases. The CDR3 consists of 16 residues. V was pared by 5 bases and J by 6 bases, with 7 bases of the junction left unmatched. Germline V gene data show CDR1 as MDHEN and CDR2 as SYDVKM. The CDR3 here is CASSPPGQGASGELFF. CDR3 in DNA: TGTGCCAGCAGTCCCCCGGGACAGGGGGCGTCCGGGGAGCTGTTTTTT.

The rearrangement joins TRBV9 to TRBJ2-1; 7 positions match TRBD2. After removal of 2 bases from V and 1 base from J, the junction contained 3 bases not matched to a gene. The CDR3 consists of 15 residues. Germline V gives CDR1 SGDLS, CDR2 YYNGEE. The CDR3 loop reads CASSVEGGSYNEQFF. CDR3 nucleotide sequence: TGTGCCAGCAGCGTGGAGGGAGGGTCCTACAATGAGCAGTTCTTC.

The count of this clone is one. The CDR3, as DNA: TGCGCCAGCAGCTTGGGGACAGGGGGGGTGAGCTACACCTTC. This codes for CASSLGTGGVSYTF. This sequence joins TRBV5-1 and TRBJ1-2; 10 positions match TRBD1. CDR3 length equals 14 residues. CDR1 and CDR2 from the germline V gene are SGHRS and YFSETQ. V lost 0 bases to trimming and J lost 9 bases; unmatched junction nucleotides: 5.

The rearrangement uses TRBV5-1 and TRBJ2-3, with 7 bases aligning to TRBD1. V was clipped by 1 base and J by 1 base; unmatched bases: 6. Germline V gene lookup returns CDR1 SGHRS and CDR2 YFSETQ. CDR3 length: 16 amino acids. CDR3 coding DNA: TGCGCCAGCAGCTTGCCCGGGACAGAAGGCACAGATACGCAGTATTTT. Translating gives CASSLPGTEGTDTQYF.

This chain links TRBV13 with TRBJ2-6, with a tentative D call TRBD2 (5 bases). The CDR3 contains 17 residues. CDR1 and CDR2 (germline): PRHDT, FYEKMQ (reference sequence). V was clipped by 3 bases and J by 0 bases, with 12 bases between them. CDR3 sequence: CASSFPGLGSGANVLTF. The CDR3 coding sequence is TGTGCCAGCAGCTTCCCAGGACTGGGCTCTGGGGCCAACGTCCTGACTTTC.

V usage is TRBV10-3 and J usage is TRBJ2-3; the D is unclear. CDR3 length: 13 residues. Germline V gene sequence: CDR1 ENHRY, CDR2 SYGVKD. Trimming pared 2 bases from V and 3 bases from J, leaving 6 bases between. The CDR3 protein is CAISEPQTDTQYF. The CDR3 nucleotides read TGTGCCATCAGTGAGCCGCAGACAGATACGCAGTATTTT.

The rearrangement joins TRBV27 to TRBJ2-5, with D uncertain. Trimming took 9 bases from V and 4 from J, leaving 18 bases between them. CDR3 size: 14 residues. The germline V gene has CDR1 MNHEY and CDR2 SMNVEV (reference sequence). CDR3 in amino acids: CASATLLQRETQYF. CDR3 DNA sequence: TGTGCCAGTGCCACCCTACTCCAGCGAGAGACCCAGTACTTC.

This clone appeared a few times. CDR3: CASSQLSRRVNEQFF. The CDR3 DNA reads TGTGCCAGCAGCCAACTATCCCGCAGGGTCAATGAGCAGTTCTTC. V is TRBV14 and J is TRBJ2-1; D possibly corresponds to TRBD1 (5 bases). Germline CDR1 and CDR2: SGHDN and FVKESK. Deletions cut 2 bases from V and 6 bases from J, with 14 bases between. This CDR3 has 15 residues.

The chain recombines TRBV5-1 with TRBJ1-2, with unresolved D. The germline V gene has CDR1 SGHRS and CDR2 YFSETQ. V was clipped by 0 bases and J by 8 bases, with 8 bases between them. The CDR3 has 12 residues. Here the CDR3 DNA reads TGCGCCAGCAGCTTGGGACTCGCGGGCTACACCTTC. It codes for CASSLGLAGYTF. Full variable domain (missing parts from reference TRBV5-1 and TRBJ1-2): KAGVTQTPRYLIKTRGQQVTLSCSPISGHRSVSWYQQTPGQGLQFLFEYFSETQRNKGNFPGRFSGRQFSNSRSEMNVSTLELGDSALYLCASSLGLAGYTFGSGTRLTVV.

In this sample, this clone turned up a few times. The chain links TRBV29-1 to TRBJ1-1; TRBD1 matches 7 bases. CDR1 and CDR2 from the germline V gene are SQVTM and ANQGSEA. V shed 7 bases, J shed 1 base, and the junction held 6 bases outside the gene matches. The length of the CDR3 is 13 residues. Here the CDR3 DNA reads TGCAGCGCGAGCCGACAGGGGAACACTGAAGCTTTCTTT. Protein: CSASRQGNTEAFF.

The genes are TRBV27 and TRBJ2-1; D unclear. The CDR3 consists of 15 residues. Looked up from germline, CDR1 is MNHEY and CDR2 is SMNVEV (reference sequence). Deletions cut 8 bases from V and 2 bases from J, with 16 bases between. The chain's CDR3 is CASSPSSPPYNEQFF. CDR3 coding DNA: TGTGCCAGCTCCCCCTCCTCCCCCCCCTACAATGAGCAGTTCTTC.

The chain uses TRBV15 and TRBJ1-1, with D uncertain. Per the germline V gene, CDR1 is LNHNV and CDR2 is YYDKDF (reference sequence). This CDR3 spans 13 amino acids. V dropped 8 bases and J dropped 4 bases, with 14 bases sitting between them. CDR3 coding DNA: TGTGCCACCCGGGAGGAGGGAAGCACTGAAGCTTTCTTT. This codes for CATREEGSTEAFF.

The chain recombines TRBV5-6 with TRBJ2-3, with TRBD2 matching over 16 bases. Unmatched junction bases numbered 11, after V lost 4 bases and J lost 6 bases. The germline gives CDR1 SGHDT, CDR2 YYEEEE. This CDR3 contains 18 residues. CDR3 DNA: TGTGCCAGCAGCCCGGGCCGGGGACTAGCGGGGGGGGAGGATACGCAGTATTTT. Translated, it gives CASSPGRGLAGGEDTQYF.

The CDR3 loop reads CASSGRAAEQYF. Written as DNA, the CDR3 is TGCGCCAGCAGCGGGAGGGCCGCCGAGCAGTACTTC. The gene calls are TRBV4-1 and TRBJ2-7, with 7 bases identical to TRBD2. The V segment lost 5 bases and the J segment 6 bases; nucleotides outside the gene matches: 4. Per germline, CDR1 MGHRA and CDR2 YSYEKL. The CDR3 runs 12 residues.

V usage is TRBV10-3 and J usage is TRBJ1-5, with D maybe TRBD1 (5 bases). There are 16 residues in the CDR3. V lost 2 bases to trimming and J lost 2 bases, with 13 bases between them. Per the germline V gene, CDR1 is ENHRY and CDR2 is SYGVKD. The CDR3 DNA reads TGTGCCATCAGTGAGCAGGGAGGGTCTGGCAATCAGCCCCAGCATTTT. Amino acid sequence: CAISEQGGSGNQPQHF.

The rearrangement joins TRBV28 to TRBJ1-1; TRBD1 aligns across 8 bases. Germline loops: CDR1 MDHEN, CDR2 SYDVKM. Trimming at V came to 5 bases and at J to 5 bases, leaving 13 bases not matched to a gene. This CDR3 spans 16 amino acids. The chain's CDR3 is CASSKGQVILGTEAFF. The CDR3 region has the DNA TGTGCCAGCAGTAAGGGACAGGTAATCTTGGGGACTGAAGCTTTCTTT.

This chain connects TRBV28 to TRBJ1-1, with 7 positions matching TRBD1. The CDR3 extends over 18 amino acids. Germline CDR1 reads MDHEN; CDR2 reads SYDVKM. V shed 6 bases, J shed 0 bases, and the junction held 16 bases outside the gene matches. CDR3 loop: CASSSGGNRGPLNTEAFF. The CDR3 DNA follows: TGTGCCAGCAGCTCAGGAGGGAACAGGGGACCCTTGAACACTGAAGCTTTCTTT.

The chain joins TRBV27 to TRBJ2-5; D is perhaps TRBD1 (5 bases). Trimming stripped 3 bases from V and 5 bases from J, with 7 bases between. The CDR3 contains 12 residues. Germline V gene lookup returns CDR1 MNHEY and CDR2 SMNVEV (reference sequence). The CDR3 DNA reads as TGTGCCAGCAGTTTTTGGGGCGAGACCCAGTACTTC. It yields the protein CASSFWGETQYF.

The chain carries TRBV2 and TRBJ1-2; D perhaps matches TRBD1 (6 bases). Trimming stripped 6 bases from V and 1 base from J, with 18 bases between. The CDR3 spans 16 residues. CDR1 SNHLY and CDR2 FYNNEI come from the germline V gene. The CDR3 protein is CASRAFGQKVNYGYTF. The CDR3 coding sequence is TGTGCCAGCAGGGCCTTCGGACAGAAGGTTAACTATGGCTACACCTTC.

This clone was seen a handful of times. The V and J genes are TRBV7-9 and TRBJ2-2, with 8 bases fitting TRBD2. The CDR3 runs 17 residues. Looked up from germline, CDR1 is SEHNR and CDR2 is FQNEAQ (reference sequence). Losses at the gene ends were 7 bases for V and 0 bases for J; bases not matched to a gene: 10. CDR3 nucleotides: TGTGCCAGCATACCCACTAGCGGAGCTACGAACACCGGGGAGCTGTTTTTT. It specifies CASIPTSGATNTGELFF.

The chain joins TRBV5-1 to TRBJ2-2; D call uncertain. From germline, CDR1 is SGHRS and CDR2 YFSETQ. The V end was cut by 0 bases, the J end by 4 bases, with 10 bases between. CDR3 length: 15 amino acids. The CDR3 here is CASSLDAAGTGELFF. The DNA for the CDR3 is TGCGCCAGCAGCTTGGATGCGGCTGGCACCGGGGAGCTGTTTTTT. Based on the CDR3 plus reference TRBV5-1 and TRBJ2-2, the full variable domain is KAGVTQTPRYLIKTRGQQVTLSCSPISGHRSVSWYQQTPGQGLQFLFEYFSETQRNKGNFPGRFSGRQFSNSRSEMNVSTLELGDSALYLCASSLDAAGTGELFFGEGSRLTVL.